Sequencing of this T cell receptor beta chain was carried out in a study of T cell repertoires in aging, cancer and after chemotherapy. TCR beta rearrangements were amplified from peripheral blood genomic DNA. The sample holds a few counts of this clonotype. Antigen unknown. The study's findings and limits: In each cancer cohort, median generation probability increased across chemotherapy, suggesting thymic output rebounded.

V was pared by 0 bases and J by 2 bases, with 11 bases between. This CDR3 has 15 residues. Germline V gene data show CDR1 as SGHDT and CDR2 as YYEEEE. A mixed TRB-A/B primer pool amplified rearranged TRB by multiplex touch-down PCR. Each CDR3 protein gets one entry after TCRdb re-called the multiplex PCR reads with MiXCR. The sample includes about 3,200 distinct CDR3 sequences, about 47% seen only once; the top ten take just under 35%. The specimen sequenced was blood. This receptor was obtained from a human donor with a blood cancer. The chain uses TRBV5-6 and TRBJ2-5; the D gene is possibly TRBD1 (5 bases). CDR3 residues: CASSLDIRDQETQYF. CDR3 sequence (DNA): TGTGCCAGCAGCTTGGATATCAGGGATCAAGAGACCCAGTACTTC.